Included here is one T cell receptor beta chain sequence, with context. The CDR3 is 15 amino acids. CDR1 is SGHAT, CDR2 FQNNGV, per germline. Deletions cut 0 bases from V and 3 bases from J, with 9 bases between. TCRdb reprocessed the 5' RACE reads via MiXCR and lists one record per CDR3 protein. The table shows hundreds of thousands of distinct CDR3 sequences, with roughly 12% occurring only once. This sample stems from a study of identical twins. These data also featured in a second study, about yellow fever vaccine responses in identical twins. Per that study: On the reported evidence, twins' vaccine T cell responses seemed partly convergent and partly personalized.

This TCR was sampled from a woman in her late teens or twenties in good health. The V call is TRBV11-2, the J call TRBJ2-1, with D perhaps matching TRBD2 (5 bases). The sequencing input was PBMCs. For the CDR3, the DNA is TGTGCCAGCAGCTTAGAGTCTAGCTTCTACAATGAGCAGTTCTTC. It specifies CASSLESSFYNEQFF.